This is a list of T cell receptor beta chains from one sample in a study of a mutant IDH1 vaccine in newly diagnosed glioma. Profiled with immunoSEQ multiplex PCR; TCRdb holds only in-frame clones, not every one. The sample has 15,000 to 20,000 clones, almost 80% seen once; the top ten hold 9% to 10%. The sequencing used PBMCs, collected from a glioma patient treated with radiotherapy, temozolomide or both. Receptor source: a man in his forties with glioma. The CDR3 runs from the conserved cysteine through the conserved F or W.

J: TRBJ2-1; length: 15; V: TRBV11-3; CDR3: CASRLNRETYNEQFF
J: TRBJ1-5; length: 15; V: TRBV7-4; CDR3: CASSLQGAQDQPQHF
J: TRBJ2-1; length: 19; V: TRBV19; CDR3: CASSIAGLAGGSSYNEQFF
J: TRBJ2-1; length: 16; V: TRBV18; CDR3: CASSPGGGGTYNEQFF
J: TRBJ1-5; length: 12; V: TRBV11-2; CDR3: CASSPSFQPQHF
J: TRBJ1-5; length: 15; V: TRBV6-1; CDR3: CASSEEIGSNQPQHF
J: TRBJ1-5; length: 15; V: TRBV7-2; CDR3: CASSLDRGVDQPQHF
J: TRBJ1-1; length: 14; V: TRBV7-2; CDR3: CASSLGGKGAEAFF
J: TRBJ2-7; length: 14; V: TRBV6-1; CDR3: CASSDWGGSYEQYF
J: TRBJ1-5; length: 13; V: TRBV6-1; CDR3: CASSEERGQPQHF
J: TRBJ2-1; length: 17; V: TRBV11-3; CDR3: CASSLASLSGKDNEQFF
J: TRBJ2-2; length: 14; V: TRBV7-7; CDR3: CASSASRSSGELFF
J: TRBJ2-3; length: 18; V: TRBV4-1; CDR3: CASSLAGVPFGSTDTQYF
J: TRBJ2-5; length: 19; V: TRBV14; CDR3: CASSRRLAGGGGFRETQYF
J: TRBJ2-2; length: 14; V: TRBV15; CDR3: CATSRDRGTGELFF
J: TRBJ1-1; length: 13; V: TRBV6-5; CDR3: CASARGRYTEAFF
J: TRBJ2-1; length: 13; V: TRBV27; CDR3: CASRRTANENQFF
J: TRBJ2-5; length: 13; V: TRBV5-4; CDR3: CASSSKSKEGEYF
J: TRBJ2-3; length: 14; V: TRBV4-2; CDR3: CASSATSQGDTQYF
J: TRBJ2-6; length: 14; V: TRBV9; CDR3: CASSEVAGANVLTF
J: TRBJ2-1; length: 15; V: TRBV2; CDR3: CASRVGLAGLNEQFF
J: TRBJ2-5; length: 14; V: TRBV5-1; CDR3: CASTNSGNQETQYF
J: TRBJ1-3; length: 15; V: TRBV6-5; CDR3: CASSYSGNRGNTIYF
J: TRBJ1-1; length: 13; V: TRBV4-3; CDR3: CASSRNRATKAFF
J: TRBJ2-6; length: 16; V: TRBV10-2; CDR3: CASSDGDLSGANVLTF
J: TRBJ1-5; length: 16; V: TRBV6-1; CDR3: CASSEEGTQGYQPQHF
J: TRBJ2-6; length: 17; V: TRBV7-9; CDR3: CASSLVGAAGRANVLTF
J: TRBJ1-2; length: 15; V: TRBV6-5; CDR3: CASGPGTVAPYGYTF
J: TRBJ2-1; length: 13; V: TRBV6-5; CDR3: CASSLSPKNEQFF
J: TRBJ1-3; length: 16; V: TRBV6-6; CDR3: CASSSSRTGSGNTIYF
J: TRBJ2-4; length: 12; V: TRBV29-1; CDR3: CSVGVGRDIQYF
J: TRBJ1-2; length: 13; V: TRBV12-5; CDR3: CASGLGPDVGYTF
J: TRBJ2-5; length: 13; V: TRBV19; CDR3: CASSQAAQETQYF
J: TRBJ2-1; length: 14; V: TRBV6-1; CDR3: CASRPGLLYNEQFF
J: TRBJ1-3; length: 17; V: TRBV6-1; CDR3: CASSDRPSPYSGNTIYF
J: TRBJ2-6; length: 18; V: TRBV18; CDR3: CASSPRTGALSGANVLTF
J: TRBJ1-5; length: 15; V: TRBV19; CDR3: CASSTTDSSNQPQHF
J: TRBJ2-2; length: 14; V: TRBV16; CDR3: CASSGTSGTRELFF
J: TRBJ2-1; length: 13; V: TRBV6-6; CDR3: CASSYRDNNEQFF
J: TRBJ2-7; length: 15; V: TRBV27; CDR3: CASSFSGGGSYEQYF
J: TRBJ2-2; length: 15; V: TRBV29-1; CDR3: CSAAVGDPNTGELFF
J: TRBJ1-2; length: 15; V: TRBV2; CDR3: CASSGIRAGGHGYTF
J: TRBJ2-3; length: 15; V: TRBV6-4; CDR3: CASSESAGGMDTQYF
J: TRBJ1-2; length: 15; V: TRBV6-6; CDR3: CASSSQQKTNYGYTF
J: TRBJ2-7; length: 16; V: TRBV6-6; CDR3: CASSSLPPTGGYEQYF
J: TRBJ2-2; length: 17; V: TRBV27; CDR3: CASRQGTGTANTGELFF
J: TRBJ2-1; length: 15; V: TRBV27; CDR3: CASSRSYSSYNEQFF
J: TRBJ2-1; length: 13; V: TRBV6-4; CDR3: CASSDREYNEQFF
J: TRBJ2-5; length: 15; V: TRBV5-5; CDR3: CASSPQRIPQETQYF
J: TRBJ2-7; length: 12; V: TRBV11-2; CDR3: CASSPPTYEQYF
J: TRBJ1-1; length: 17; V: TRBV15; CDR3: CATSRGTGTITNTEAFF
J: TRBJ1-1; length: 15; V: TRBV7-2; CDR3: CASSLRGSMNTEAFF
J: TRBJ1-6; length: 18; V: TRBV11-3; CDR3: CASSLRQLGSSYNSPLHF
J: TRBJ2-1; length: 15; V: TRBV6-5; CDR3: CASSRVAGVYNEQFF
J: TRBJ2-3; length: 14; V: TRBV29-1; CDR3: CSSRTFANTDTQYF
J: TRBJ2-1; length: 15; V: TRBV10-2; CDR3: CASSGSGRALNEQFF
J: TRBJ2-7; length: 19; V: TRBV5-1; CDR3: CASSLGRGFAGRSSYEQYF
J: TRBJ1-2; length: 14; V: TRBV7-9; CDR3: CASSLEGGHYGYTF
J: TRBJ2-7; length: 15; V: TRBV15; CDR3: CATSEAGGLSYEQYF
J: TRBJ1-1; length: 13; V: TRBV7-9; CDR3: CASSLAGNTEAFF